The 29 T cell receptor beta chains below all came from one sample that was sequenced in a study of blood T cell repertoires in COVID-19. TCRdb keeps only in-frame clones here, not all; method: immunoSEQ multiplex PCR. The sample contains about 330,000 clones, approximately 88% of which appear only once. The sequencing sample was made of peripheral blood. Every receptor here comes from a woman aged 45-65 years with active or convalescent COVID-19.

V is TRBV19 and J is TRBJ1-1; 9 bases map to TRBD1. There are 14 residues in the CDR3. The V gene end was trimmed by 5 bases and the J gene end by 5 bases; junction bases not matched to a gene: 6. In germline, CDR1 is LNHDA, CDR2 SQIVND (reference sequence). CDR3 nucleotide sequence: TGTGCCAGTAGTCCACAGGGGGCAGGGACTGAAGCTTTCTTT. Protein sequence: CASSPQGAGTEAFF.

The CDR3 is CSVEFKAYNEQFF. The CDR3 bases are TGCAGCGTTGAATTTAAAGCTTACAATGAGCAGTTCTTC. V usage is TRBV29-1 and J usage is TRBJ2-1; no reliable D call. Germline CDR1 SQVTM, CDR2 ANQGSEA. The CDR3 loop spans 13 amino acids. Trimming cost V 2 bases and J 4 bases, with 9 bases left between them.

This chain connects TRBV30 to TRBJ1-2, with D unclear. The germline gives CDR1 GTSNPN, CDR2 SVGIG (reference sequence). V shed 7 bases and J shed 1 base, with 19 bases lying between them. The CDR3 runs 15 residues. This CDR3 reads CAFSDEGRGNYGYTF. The CDR3 region has the DNA TGTGCCTTCTCAGACGAGGGAAGAGGTAACTATGGCTACACCTTC.

The V call is TRBV4-2, the J call TRBJ2-7; no reliable D call. Germline-derived CDR1 and CDR2 are LGHNA and YNFKEQ. V was pared by 3 bases and J by 3 bases, with 12 bases between. The CDR3 has 14 amino acids. The CDR3 protein is CASSQSPLNYEQYF. The DNA for the CDR3 is TGTGCCAGCAGCCAGAGCCCACTAAACTACGAGCAGTACTTC.

V gene TRBV7-2 combines with J gene TRBJ2-7, with TRBD2 as a possible D gene (5 bases). This CDR3 is built from 15 residues. From germline, CDR1 is SGHTA and CDR2 FQGNSA. V lost 4 bases and J 6 bases, leaving 19 bases between the germline ends. In DNA form, the CDR3 reads TGTGCCAGCAGCTCGCCCGGACTGAGTAGGGTCGAGCAGTACTTC. Protein sequence: CASSSPGLSRVEQYF.

Comment on this clone: Different DNA sequences within this sample yield the same CDR3. This chain connects TRBV27 to TRBJ1-5; TRBD1 agrees at 10 bases. V shed 5 bases, J shed 2 bases, and the junction held 3 bases outside the gene matches. This CDR3 has 15 residues. Germline CDR1 MNHEY, CDR2 SMNVEV (reference sequence). For the CDR3, the DNA is TGTGCCAGCAGTCCCGGGACAGGGGGCAATCAGCCCCAGCATTTT. It translates to CASSPGTGGNQPQHF.

J is TRBJ1-4 and V is TRBV5-6; D possibly corresponds to TRBD1 (6 bases). Germline V lookup: CDR1 SGHDT, CDR2 YYEEEE. Deletions cut 2 bases from V and 6 bases from J, with 11 bases between. This CDR3 is built from 14 residues. This chain's CDR3 is CASSFFEGDEKLFF. In DNA form, the CDR3 reads TGTGCCAGCAGCTTTTTCGAGGGGGATGAAAAACTGTTTTTT. The entire variable domain, with the rest obtained from reference TRBV5-6 and TRBJ1-4, is as follows: DAGVTQSPTHLIKTRGQQVTLRCSPKSGHDTVSWYQQALGQGPQFIFQYYEEEERQRGNFPDRFSGHQFPNYSSELNVNALLLGDSALYLCASSFFEGDEKLFFGSGTQLSVL.

The chain employs TRBV20-1 and TRBJ1-6; 7 bases are a match to TRBD1. The trim removed 3 bases at V and 7 bases at J, leaving 9 bases unmatched. Germline CDR1 DFQATT, CDR2 SNEGSKA (reference sequence). The CDR3 is made up of 15 amino acids. CDR3 amino acids: CSASSTGEGNSPLHF. CDR3 in DNA: TGCAGTGCTAGTAGCACAGGGGAAGGGAATTCACCCCTCCACTTT.

This chain links TRBV5-6 with TRBJ2-2; 10 bases fit TRBD1. The V gene end was trimmed by 3 bases and the J gene end by 6 bases; junction bases not matched to a gene: 8. The V gene's germline CDR1 is SGHDT and CDR2 YYEEEE. This CDR3 region has 16 residues. CDR3 region: CASSSPGGTGAGELFF. CDR3 in DNA: TGTGCCAGCAGCTCTCCAGGTGGGACAGGGGCCGGGGAGCTGTTTTTT. The whole variable domain, filled in from reference TRBV5-6 and TRBJ2-2, reads DAGVTQSPTHLIKTRGQQVTLRCSPKSGHDTVSWYQQALGQGPQFIFQYYEEEERQRGNFPDRFSGHQFPNYSSELNVNALLLGDSALYLCASSSPGGTGAGELFFGEGSRLTVL.

This clone was picked up one time. The V and J genes are TRBV27 and TRBJ2-1; TRBD2 matches 7 bases. Germline V lookup: CDR1 MNHEY, CDR2 SMNVEV (reference sequence). J lost 2 bases, V lost 7 bases, and 8 bases had no gene match. This CDR3 is 15 amino acids long. In nucleotides, the CDR3 is TGTGCCAGCACCTATTCAGCGGGGACCTACAATGAGCAGTTCTTC. This gives the protein CASTYSAGTYNEQFF.

V usage is TRBV29-1 and J usage is TRBJ1-1; TRBD1 matches at 11 bases. V gave up 4 bases and J gave up 4 bases; unmatched junction bases: 5. In germline, CDR1 is SQVTM, CDR2 ANQGSEA. There are 14 residues in the CDR3. The CDR3 sequence: CSVVRDRGGTEAFF. The CDR3 nucleotides read TGCAGCGTTGTGAGGGACAGGGGGGGCACTGAAGCTTTCTTT.

The gene calls are TRBV2 and TRBJ2-7; tentative D call: TRBD1 (6 bases). Germline CDR1 SNHLY, CDR2 FYNNEI. This CDR3 has 15 amino acids. The V end lost 2 bases, the J end lost 2 bases, and 13 bases lay between the germline ends. For the CDR3, the DNA is TGTGCCAGCAGTGAACAGACAGGAGGAGCCTACGAGCAGTACTTC. Translated: CASSEQTGGAYEQYF.

This chain joins TRBV7-9 and TRBJ2-2; 11 positions agree with TRBD1. The junction had 11 bases not matched to a gene; V was cut back by 4 bases and J by 4 bases. The CDR3 runs 18 residues. Germline CDR1 is SEHNR and CDR2 is FQNEAQ (reference sequence). In DNA, the CDR3 is TGTGCCAGCAGCTCCAGGCGGCTCGGGACAGGGGGCACCGGGGAGCTGTTTTTT. Translating it yields CASSSRRLGTGGTGELFF.

The CDR3 sequence: CASSPAPLGAAFF. CDR3 nucleotide sequence: TGTGCCAGCTCACCAGCCCCACTGGGGGCGGCTTTCTTT. The gene calls are TRBV18 and TRBJ1-1, with D perhaps TRBD1 (6 bases). The length of the CDR3 is 13 residues. Looked up from germline, CDR1 is KGHSH and CDR2 is LQKENI. Trimming cost V 2 bases and J 11 bases, with 15 bases left between them.

This chain connects TRBV21-1 to TRBJ2-7; the table's D call, TRBD1, was not checked against the DNA. TRBV21-1 counts as a pseudogene. The CDR3 is 16 amino acids. This CDR3 is CASSKTGTGQYYEQYF. The CDR3 DNA follows: TGTGCCAGCAGCAAAACAGGGACAGGACAATACTACGAGCAGTACTTC.

J is TRBJ1-2 and V is TRBV5-4, with D unclear. This CDR3 has 13 residues. Germline CDR1 SGHNT, CDR2 YYREEE (reference sequence). V lost 6 bases and J lost 4, with 13 bases in between. This CDR3 reads CASTRREGYGYTF. CDR3 bases: TGTGCCAGCACCCGGCGGGAGGGCTATGGCTACACCTTC.

The chain couples TRBV11-2 to TRBJ2-7; D is uncertain. This CDR3 spans 14 amino acids. CDR1 and CDR2 from the germline V gene are SGHAT and FQNNGV. V was trimmed by 5 bases and J by 9 bases, leaving 20 bases between them. The CDR3 nucleotides are TGTGCCAGCAGCACCCTCGGTCTCGGGTTTGGGCAGTACTTC. It yields the protein CASSTLGLGFGQYF.

V usage is TRBV14 and J usage is TRBJ2-7; 7 bases fit TRBD1. The length of the CDR3 is 15 residues. Looked up from germline, CDR1 is SGHDN and CDR2 is FVKESK. The trim removed 2 bases at V and 4 bases at J, leaving 8 bases unmatched. In DNA form, the CDR3 reads TGTGCCAGCAGCCAACTTGAGACAGGGATTTACGAGCAGTACTTC. Translated, it gives CASSQLETGIYEQYF.

The genes are TRBV11-1 and TRBJ2-7; D is ambiguous. The CDR3 length is 12 residues. Germline V gene data show CDR1 as SGHAT and CDR2 as FQDESV (reference sequence). The ends were cut back, 5 bases at V and 0 bases at J, with 5 bases in the middle. In DNA, the CDR3 is TGTGCCAGCAGCCCTAGCTCCTACGAGCAGTACTTC. It specifies CASSPSSYEQYF.

The V call is TRBV5-1, the J call TRBJ2-5; 10 bases map to TRBD1. Unmatched junction bases numbered 2, after V lost 1 base and J lost 2 bases. Germline CDR1 SGHRS, CDR2 YFSETQ. There are 15 residues in the CDR3. This CDR3 is CASSLWGQGQETQYF. The CDR3 DNA sequence: TGCGCCAGCAGCTTGTGGGGACAGGGGCAAGAGACCCAGTACTTC.

The chain joins TRBV5-1 to TRBJ1-3, with D possibly matching TRBD1 (6 bases). Germline V CDR1 and CDR2: SGHRS, YFSETQ. With 4 bases removed from V and 0 bases from J, the gap between germline ends came to 11 bases. This CDR3 is 15 amino acids long. CDR3 sequence (DNA): TGCGCCAGCAGCCCAGACAGGCACTCTGGAAACACCATATATTTT. Protein: CASSPDRHSGNTIYF.

The chain carries TRBV4-3 and TRBJ1-2; TRBD1 aligns across 7 bases. V lost 1 base and J lost 6; bases outside the gene matches: 11. This CDR3 comprises 16 residues. Germline assignment: CDR1 LGHNA and CDR2 YSLEER. The DNA of the CDR3 is TGCGCCAGCAGCCAAGCATTTAACAGGGGCGGGGATGGCTACACCTTC. Translating it yields CASSQAFNRGGDGYTF.

Note on this clone: A read error may account for a junction end that differs from germline. This sequence joins TRBV4-1 and TRBJ1-6; TRBD1 is a possible D gene (5 bases). The CDR3 is 17 amino acids. The germline CDR1 and CDR2 sequences are MGHRA and YSYEKL. DNA for the CDR3: TGCGCCAGCAGTCAAGCCCGCTCCAGGGATGGTAATTCACCCCTCCACTTT. Encoded protein: CASSQARSRDGNSPLHF.

The chain couples TRBV4-1 to TRBJ2-7; 10 positions agree with TRBD1. CDR3 length: 14 residues. Germline trimming cut 5 bases from V and 2 bases from J; bases unmatched to any gene: 3. CDR1 and CDR2 from the germline V gene are MGHRA and YSYEKL. The DNA for the CDR3 is TGCGCCAGCAGCGGTGGACAGGGGGCCTACGAGCAGTACTTC. Protein product: CASSGGQGAYEQYF.

This chain joins TRBV20-1 and TRBJ2-7; the match to TRBD1 covers 7 bases. The V segment lost 3 bases and the J segment 6 bases; nucleotides outside the gene matches: 2. This CDR3 comprises 11 residues. CDR1 and CDR2 from the germline V gene are DFQATT and SNEGSKA (reference sequence). The CDR3 DNA sequence: TGCAGTGCTAGTCCAGGGGGCGAGCAGTACTTC. Protein: CSASPGGEQYF.

This sequence joins TRBV29-1 and TRBJ2-7; 8 bases agree with TRBD2. V dropped 5 bases and J dropped 4; count of bases not matched to a gene: 4. Looked up from germline, CDR1 is SQVTM and CDR2 is ANQGSEA. The CDR3 sequence is 12 residues long. The CDR3 nucleotides are TGCAGCGTTAGCGGCGGGAGGTACGAGCAGTACTTC. Translated, it gives CSVSGGRYEQYF.

V is TRBV19 and J is TRBJ2-1; 11 bases line up with TRBD2. This CDR3 contains 16 residues. V gave up 7 bases and J gave up 3 bases; unmatched junction bases: 8. Germline V CDR1 and CDR2: LNHDA, SQIVND (reference sequence). The CDR3 DNA reads as TGTGCCAGTACCCTAGCGGGGGGCCGACGCTACAATGAGCAGTTCTTC. This sequence encodes CASTLAGGRRYNEQFF.

The CDR3 nucleotides are TGTGCCAGCAGCTTAGGCCGGGGGGCGGGAGTCCCCTACAATGAGCAGTTCTTC. Protein product: CASSLGRGAGVPYNEQFF. The chain combines TRBV7-2 with TRBJ2-1, with D perhaps TRBD2 (7 bases). V dropped 1 base and J dropped 2 bases, with 18 bases sitting between them. CDR1 SGHTA and CDR2 FQGNSA come from the germline V gene. The CDR3 extends over 18 amino acids.

This clone was seen only once. V and J are TRBV18 and TRBJ2-2, with 10 positions matching TRBD2. The V gene end was trimmed by 3 bases and the J gene end by 5 bases; junction bases not matched to a gene: 6. Germline lookup yields CDR1 KGHSH and CDR2 LQKENI. The length of the CDR3 is 16 residues. The chain's CDR3 is CASSPVAGGATGELFF. CDR3 coding DNA: TGTGCCAGCTCACCTGTAGCGGGAGGAGCAACCGGGGAGCTGTTTTTT.